The subject of this entry is one T cell receptor beta chain. Its antigen is unidentified. Germline and junction disagree at one end, which may indicate a read error. The same CDR3 is also encoded by other DNA sequences in this sample. PCR primers comprised 60 Vbeta and 13 Jbeta primers. Using immunoSEQ multiplex PCR, the repertoire was profiled, and TCRdb retains in-frame clones only, with some absent. The profile shows 75,000 to 90,000 clones, 65% to 80% of them singletons. This record belongs to a study of cytomegalovirus exposure and HLA in healthy donors. CDR3 length: 12 amino acids. Germline values: CDR1 GTSNPN, CDR2 SVGIG (reference sequence). Notes on the study in general: In a later analysis, productive TCRs from donors in an Asian-associated ancestry cluster reportedly carried fewer N-insertions than the cohort mean.

The sequenced material came from PBMCs. The V call is TRBV30, the J call TRBJ1-2; D is perhaps TRBD1 (6 bases). The origin of this receptor is a man aged 55-75 years in good health and CMV-seronegative. CDR3 bases: TGTGCTTGGAGTGGGGGGCTCTATGGCTACACCTTC. Its protein is CAWSGGLYGYTF.